These T cell receptor beta chains were read from a single sample in a study of T cells in Graves' hyperthyroidism and ophthalmopathy. TCRdb reprocessed the multiplex PCR reads via MiXCR and lists one record per CDR3 protein. The table records fewer than 400,000 distinct CDR3 sequences, roughly 14% of them present only once. The specimen was blood. The receptors were sampled from a young woman with Graves' hyperthyroidism that later progressed to Graves' ophthalmopathy. CDR3s include the opening cysteine and the closing phenylalanine or tryptophan. The D gene is left open where the match is weak. Expanded clones get a size class; other rows say once, few or many, or leave the size out.

d_call	cdr3_length	v_call	j_call	clone_size	cdr3_aa	cdr3_nt
TRBD1	15	TRBV7-2	TRBJ1-6	once	CASSVGTGTGSPLHF	TGTGCCAGCAGCGTGGGGACAGGGACTGGTTCACCCCTCCACTTT
.	15	TRBV6-5	TRBJ1-5	.	CASSYRAGSYQPQHF	TGTGCCAGCAGTTACAGGGCAGGGTCGTATCAGCCCCAGCATTTT
TRBD1	16	TRBV6-5	TRBJ1-5	many	CASSYSNRGEGQPQHF	TGTGCCAGCAGTTACTCGAACAGGGGAGAGGGACAGCCCCAGCATTTT
.	11	TRBV6-1	TRBJ2-3	many	CASSDGRTQYF	TGTGCCAGCAGTGACGGGCGTACGCAGTATTTT
.	15	TRBV9	TRBJ2-7	.	CASSAGTSIAYEQYF	TGTGCCAGCAGCGCAGGGACTTCGATAGCCTACGAGCAGTACTTC
TRBD2	16	TRBV3-1	TRBJ2-1	few	CASSPGVRLANREQFF	TGTGCCAGCAGCCCCGGTGTTAGACTAGCGAACCGGGAGCAGTTCTTC
.	14	TRBV27	TRBJ1-2	many	CASSSSGLVGGYTF	TGTGCCAGCAGTAGTTCCGGACTTGTTGGGGGCTACACCTTC
.	12	TRBV20-1	TRBJ1-2	.	CSASRQGYGYTF	TGCAGTGCTAGTCGGCAGGGCTATGGCTACACCTTC
.	15	TRBV6-1	TRBJ2-1	.	CASRRSSDSYNEQFF	TGTGCCAGCAGGCGGTCTAGCGACTCCTACAATGAGCAGTTCTTC
TRBD1	13	TRBV7-2	TRBJ1-1	.	CASRFRGRGEAFF	TGTGCCAGCAGATTCAGGGGGCGCGGTGAAGCTTTCTTT
.	16	TRBV5-1	TRBJ1-3	few	CASSWGGAPGGNTIYF	TGCGCCAGCAGCTGGGGGGGGGCCCCTGGTGGAAACACCATATATTTT
TRBD2	14	TRBV11-2	TRBJ2-5	many	CASSLDPRAGGMNF	TGTGCCAGCAGCTTAGACCCCCGGGCGGGAGGTATGAACTTC
.	13	TRBV7-9	TRBJ2-1	.	CASSSTPYKTQFF	TGTGCCAGCAGCTCGACCCCCTATAAAACTCAGTTCTTC
TRBD2	19	TRBV4-2	TRBJ2-3	few	CASSQDLLGLAGGTDTQYF	TGTGCCAGCAGCCAAGATTTGTTAGGACTAGCGGGAGGAACAGATACGCAGTATTTT
.	14	TRBV9	TRBJ1-1	many	CASSEDSGDTEAFF	TGTGCCAGCAGCGAGGACAGTGGGGACACTGAAGCTTTCTTT
TRBD2	16	TRBV9	TRBJ2-5	few	CASSPAGGGYQETQYF	TGTGCCAGCAGCCCAGCTGGCGGGGGGTACCAAGAGACCCAGTACTTC